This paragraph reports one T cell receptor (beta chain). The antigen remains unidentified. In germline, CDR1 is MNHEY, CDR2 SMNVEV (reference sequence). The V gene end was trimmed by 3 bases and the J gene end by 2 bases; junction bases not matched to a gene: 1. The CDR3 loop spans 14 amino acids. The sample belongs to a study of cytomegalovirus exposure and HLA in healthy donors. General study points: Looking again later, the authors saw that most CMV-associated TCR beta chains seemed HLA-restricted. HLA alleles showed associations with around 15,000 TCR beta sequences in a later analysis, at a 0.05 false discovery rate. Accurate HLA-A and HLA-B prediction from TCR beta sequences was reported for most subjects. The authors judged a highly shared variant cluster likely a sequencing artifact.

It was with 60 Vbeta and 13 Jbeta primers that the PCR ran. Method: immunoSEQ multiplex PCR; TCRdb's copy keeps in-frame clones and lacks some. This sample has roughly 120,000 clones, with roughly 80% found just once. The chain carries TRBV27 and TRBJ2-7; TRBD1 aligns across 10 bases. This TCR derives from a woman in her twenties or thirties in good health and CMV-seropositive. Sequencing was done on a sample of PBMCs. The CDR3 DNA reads TGTGCCAGCAGTTTTGGGACAGGGGCCTACGAGCAGTACTTC. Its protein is CASSFGTGAYEQYF.